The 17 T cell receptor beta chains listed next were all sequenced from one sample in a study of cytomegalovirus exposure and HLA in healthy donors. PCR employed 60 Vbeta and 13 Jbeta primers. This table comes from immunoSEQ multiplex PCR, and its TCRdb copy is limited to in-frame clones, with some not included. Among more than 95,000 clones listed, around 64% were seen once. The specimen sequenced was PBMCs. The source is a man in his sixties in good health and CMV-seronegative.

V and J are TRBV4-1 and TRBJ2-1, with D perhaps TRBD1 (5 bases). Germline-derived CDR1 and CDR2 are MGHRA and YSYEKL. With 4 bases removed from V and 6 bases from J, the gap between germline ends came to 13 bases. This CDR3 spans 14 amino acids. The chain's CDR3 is CASSRQSRVNEQFF. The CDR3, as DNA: TGCGCCAGCAGCCGTCAATCCAGGGTCAATGAGCAGTTCTTC.

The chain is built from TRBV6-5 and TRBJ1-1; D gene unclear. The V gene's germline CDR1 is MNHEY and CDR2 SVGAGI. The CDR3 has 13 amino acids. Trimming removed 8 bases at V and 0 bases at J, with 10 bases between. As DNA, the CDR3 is TGTGCCAGCGAAAGGACTTTGAACACTGAAGCTTTCTTT. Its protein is CASERTLNTEAFF.

Here the CDR3 DNA reads TGTGCCAGCAGCTCCGGGACAGGATCACCCGGGGCCAACGTCCTGACTTTC. Translating it yields CASSSGTGSPGANVLTF. The rearrangement joins TRBV11-2 to TRBJ2-6; TRBD1 aligns across 8 bases. The CDR3 totals 17 residues. CDR1 is SGHAT and CDR2 is FQNNGV in the germline V gene. V was clipped by 4 bases and J by 4 bases; unmatched bases: 9.

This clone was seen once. Written as DNA, the CDR3 is TGTGCCAGCGGACAGACCTATGGCTACACCTTC. Amino acids: CASGQTYGYTF. This chain links TRBV2 with TRBJ1-2; D might be TRBD1 (6 bases). This CDR3 is built from 11 residues. Trimming removed 8 bases from V and 4 bases from J, with 8 bases in between. CDR1 is SNHLY and CDR2 is FYNNEI in the germline V gene.

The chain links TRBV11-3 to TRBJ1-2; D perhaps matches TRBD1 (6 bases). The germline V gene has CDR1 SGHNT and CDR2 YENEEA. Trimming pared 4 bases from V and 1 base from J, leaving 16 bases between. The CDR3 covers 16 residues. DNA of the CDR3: TGTGCCAGCAGCTCCAGTCTGGCAGGGGTTAACTATGGCTACACCTTC. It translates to CASSSSLAGVNYGYTF.

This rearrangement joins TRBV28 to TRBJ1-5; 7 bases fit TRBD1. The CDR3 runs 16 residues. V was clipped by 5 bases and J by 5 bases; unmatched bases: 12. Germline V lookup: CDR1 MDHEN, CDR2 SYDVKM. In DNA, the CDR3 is TGTGCCAGCAGTACCAGACAGGGTCAAAACTATCAGCCCCAGCATTTT. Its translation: CASSTRQGQNYQPQHF. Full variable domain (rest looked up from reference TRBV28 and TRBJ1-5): DVKVTQSSRYLVKRTGEKVFLECVQDMDHENMFWYRQDPGLGLRLIYFSYDVKMKEKGDIPEGYSVSREKKERFSLILESASTNQTSMYLCASSTRQGQNYQPQHFGDGTRLSIL.

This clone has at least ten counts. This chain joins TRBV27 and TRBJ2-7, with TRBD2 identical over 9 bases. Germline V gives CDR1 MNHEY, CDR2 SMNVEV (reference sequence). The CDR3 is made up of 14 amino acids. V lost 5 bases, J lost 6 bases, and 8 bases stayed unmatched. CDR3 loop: CASSPREGLFEQYF. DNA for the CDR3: TGTGCCAGCAGTCCGCGGGAGGGCCTCTTCGAGCAGTACTTC.

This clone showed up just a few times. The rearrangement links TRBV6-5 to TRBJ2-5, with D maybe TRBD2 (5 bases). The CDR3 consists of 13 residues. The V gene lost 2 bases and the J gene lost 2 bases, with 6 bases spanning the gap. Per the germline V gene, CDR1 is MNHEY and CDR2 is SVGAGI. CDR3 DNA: TGTGCCAGCAGTTACAGACTACAAGAGACCCAGTACTTC. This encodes CASSYRLQETQYF.

This CDR3 is CSARNNPGYTF. The CDR3 nucleotides are TGCAGTGCTAGAAACAATCCTGGCTACACCTTC. The rearrangement uses TRBV20-1 and TRBJ1-2; no firm D call. In germline, CDR1 is DFQATT, CDR2 SNEGSKA (reference sequence). The V end lost 2 bases, the J end lost 7 bases, and 8 bases lay between the germline ends. The CDR3 runs to 11 residues.

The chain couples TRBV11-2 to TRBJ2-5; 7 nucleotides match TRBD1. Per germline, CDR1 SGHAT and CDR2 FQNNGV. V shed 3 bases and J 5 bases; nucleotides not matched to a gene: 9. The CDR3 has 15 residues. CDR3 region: CASSFGDSLRETQYF. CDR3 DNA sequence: TGTGCCAGCAGCTTTGGGGACAGCTTGAGGGAGACCCAGTACTTC.

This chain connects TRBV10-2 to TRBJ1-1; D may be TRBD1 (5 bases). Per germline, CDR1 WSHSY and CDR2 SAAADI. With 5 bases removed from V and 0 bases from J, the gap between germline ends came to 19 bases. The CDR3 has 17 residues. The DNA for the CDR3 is TGCGCCAGCAGTCGCCGGTCAGGGCAAAAGTTGAACACTGAAGCTTTCTTT. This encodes CASSRRSGQKLNTEAFF.

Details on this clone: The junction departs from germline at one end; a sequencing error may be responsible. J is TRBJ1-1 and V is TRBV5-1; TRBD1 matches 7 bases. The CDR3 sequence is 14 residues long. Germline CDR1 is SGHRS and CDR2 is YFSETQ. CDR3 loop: CASRPRQGDTGAFF. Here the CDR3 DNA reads TGCGCCAGCAGGCCTCGACAGGGAGACACTGGAGCTTTCTTT.

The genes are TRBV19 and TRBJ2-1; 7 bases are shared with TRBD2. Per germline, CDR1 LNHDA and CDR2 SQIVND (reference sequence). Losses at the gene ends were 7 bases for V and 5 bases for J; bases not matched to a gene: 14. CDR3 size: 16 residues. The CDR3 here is CASISSIGLADNEQFF. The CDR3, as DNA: TGTGCCAGTATTTCTTCGATTGGGCTAGCGGACAATGAGCAGTTCTTC.

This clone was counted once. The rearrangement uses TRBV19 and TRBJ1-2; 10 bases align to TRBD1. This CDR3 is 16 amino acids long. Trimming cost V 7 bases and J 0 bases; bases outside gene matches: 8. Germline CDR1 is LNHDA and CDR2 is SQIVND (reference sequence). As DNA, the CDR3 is TGTGCCAGTAACGACAGGGGGCGAACCTCTAACTATGGCTACACCTTC. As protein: CASNDRGRTSNYGYTF.

CDR3 in DNA: TGTGCCAGCAGTTTATCGCAGCGGTACAATGAGCAGTTCTTC. Its protein product is CASSLSQRYNEQFF. The chain has TRBV27 and TRBJ2-1; TRBD2 might be the D (5 bases). Germline V gene sequence: CDR1 MNHEY, CDR2 SMNVEV (reference sequence). V was pared by 0 bases and J by 4 bases, with 7 bases between. This CDR3 is 14 amino acids long.

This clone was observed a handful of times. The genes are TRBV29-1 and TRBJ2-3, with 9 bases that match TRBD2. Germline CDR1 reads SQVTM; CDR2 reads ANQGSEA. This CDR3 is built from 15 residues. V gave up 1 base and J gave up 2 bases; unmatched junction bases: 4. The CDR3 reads CSVEGASGITDTQYF. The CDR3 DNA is TGCAGCGTTGAAGGGGCTAGCGGGATCACAGATACGCAGTATTTT.

CDR3 coding DNA: TGTGCCAGCTCACCACCGGGACTAGCGGGAGTGGAGCAGTACTTC. It is translated as CASSPPGLAGVEQYF. The V call is TRBV18, the J call TRBJ2-7, with 14 bases identical to TRBD2. The CDR3 is 15 residues long. Trimming took 0 bases from V and 7 from J; bases not matched to a gene: 2. Germline assignment: CDR1 KGHSH and CDR2 LQKENI.